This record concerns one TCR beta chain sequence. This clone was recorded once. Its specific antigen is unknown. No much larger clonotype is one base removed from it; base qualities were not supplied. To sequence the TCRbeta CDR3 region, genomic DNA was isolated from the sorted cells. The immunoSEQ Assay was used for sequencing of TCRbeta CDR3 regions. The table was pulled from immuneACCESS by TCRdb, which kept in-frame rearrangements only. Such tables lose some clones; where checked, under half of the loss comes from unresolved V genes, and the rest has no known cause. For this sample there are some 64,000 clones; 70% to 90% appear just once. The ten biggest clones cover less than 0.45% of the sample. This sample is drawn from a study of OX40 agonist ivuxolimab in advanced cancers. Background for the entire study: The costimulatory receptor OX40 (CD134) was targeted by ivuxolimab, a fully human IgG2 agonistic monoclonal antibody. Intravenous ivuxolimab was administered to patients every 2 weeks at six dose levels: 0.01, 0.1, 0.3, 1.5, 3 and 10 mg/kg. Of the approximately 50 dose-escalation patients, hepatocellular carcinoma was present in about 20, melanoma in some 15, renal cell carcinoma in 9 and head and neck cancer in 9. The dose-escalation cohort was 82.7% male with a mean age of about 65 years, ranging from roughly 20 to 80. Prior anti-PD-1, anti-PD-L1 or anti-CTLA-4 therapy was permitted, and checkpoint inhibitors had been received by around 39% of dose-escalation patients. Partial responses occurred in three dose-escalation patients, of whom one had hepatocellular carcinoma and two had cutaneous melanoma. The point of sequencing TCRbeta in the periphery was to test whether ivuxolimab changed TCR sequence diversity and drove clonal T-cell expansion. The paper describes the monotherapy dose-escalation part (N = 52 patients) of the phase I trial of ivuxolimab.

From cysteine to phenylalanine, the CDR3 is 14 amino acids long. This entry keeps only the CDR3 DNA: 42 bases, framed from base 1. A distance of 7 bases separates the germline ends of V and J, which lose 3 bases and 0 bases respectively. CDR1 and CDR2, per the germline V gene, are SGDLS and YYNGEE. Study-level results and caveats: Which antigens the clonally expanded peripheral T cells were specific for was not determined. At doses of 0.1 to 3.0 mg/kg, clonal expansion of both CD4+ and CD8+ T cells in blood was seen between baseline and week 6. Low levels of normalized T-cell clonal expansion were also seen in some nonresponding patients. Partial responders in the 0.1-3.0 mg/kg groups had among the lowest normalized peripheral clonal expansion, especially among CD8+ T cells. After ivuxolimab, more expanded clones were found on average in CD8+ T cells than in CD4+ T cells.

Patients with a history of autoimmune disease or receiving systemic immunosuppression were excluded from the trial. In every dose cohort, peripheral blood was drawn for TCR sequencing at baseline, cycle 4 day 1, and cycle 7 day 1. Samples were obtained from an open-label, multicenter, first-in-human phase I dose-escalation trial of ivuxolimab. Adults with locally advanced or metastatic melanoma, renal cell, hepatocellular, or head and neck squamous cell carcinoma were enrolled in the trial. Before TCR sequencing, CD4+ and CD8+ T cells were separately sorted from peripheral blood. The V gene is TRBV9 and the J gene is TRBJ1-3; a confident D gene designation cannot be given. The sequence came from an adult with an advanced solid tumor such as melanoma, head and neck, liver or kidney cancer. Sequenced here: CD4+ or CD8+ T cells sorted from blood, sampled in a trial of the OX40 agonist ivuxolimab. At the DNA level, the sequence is TGTGCCAGCAGCGGACGGTCCTCTGGAAACACCATATATTTT. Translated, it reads CASSGRSSGNTIYF.